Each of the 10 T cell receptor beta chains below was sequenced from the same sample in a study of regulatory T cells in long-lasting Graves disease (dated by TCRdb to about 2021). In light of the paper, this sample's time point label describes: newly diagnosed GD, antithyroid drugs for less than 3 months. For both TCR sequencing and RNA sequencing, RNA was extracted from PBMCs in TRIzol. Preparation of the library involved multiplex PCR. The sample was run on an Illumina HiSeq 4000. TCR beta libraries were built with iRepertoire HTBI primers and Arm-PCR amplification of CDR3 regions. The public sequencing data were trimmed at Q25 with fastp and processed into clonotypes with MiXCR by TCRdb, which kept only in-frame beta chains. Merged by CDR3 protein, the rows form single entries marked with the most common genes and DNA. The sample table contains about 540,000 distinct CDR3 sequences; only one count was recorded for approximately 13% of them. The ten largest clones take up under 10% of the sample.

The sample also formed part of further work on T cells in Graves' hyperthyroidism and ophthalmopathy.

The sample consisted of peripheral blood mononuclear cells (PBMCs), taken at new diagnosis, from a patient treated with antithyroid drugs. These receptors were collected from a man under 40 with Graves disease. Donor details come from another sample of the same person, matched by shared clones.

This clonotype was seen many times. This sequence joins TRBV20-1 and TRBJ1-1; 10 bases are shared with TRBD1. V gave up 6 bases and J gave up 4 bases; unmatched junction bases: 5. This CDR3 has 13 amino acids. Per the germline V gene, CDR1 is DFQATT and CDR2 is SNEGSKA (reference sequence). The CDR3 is CSATRTGGTEAFF. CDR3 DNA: TGCAGTGCAACGAGGACAGGGGGCACTGAAGCTTTCTTT.

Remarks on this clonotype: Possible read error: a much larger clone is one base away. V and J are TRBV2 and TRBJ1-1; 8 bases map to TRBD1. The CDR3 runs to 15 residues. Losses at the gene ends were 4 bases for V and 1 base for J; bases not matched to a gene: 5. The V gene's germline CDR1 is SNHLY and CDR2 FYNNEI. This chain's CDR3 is CASSGDRTQNTEAFF. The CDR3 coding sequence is TGTGCCAGCAGTGGGGACAGGACGCAGAACACTGAAGCTTTCTTT.

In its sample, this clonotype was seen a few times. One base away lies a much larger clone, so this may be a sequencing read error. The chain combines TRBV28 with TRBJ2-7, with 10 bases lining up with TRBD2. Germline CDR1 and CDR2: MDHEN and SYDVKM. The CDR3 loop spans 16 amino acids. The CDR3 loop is CACSFQGTSARYEQYF. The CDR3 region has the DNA TGTGCCTGCAGTTTTCAGGGGACTAGCGCGCGCTACGAGCAGTACTTC.

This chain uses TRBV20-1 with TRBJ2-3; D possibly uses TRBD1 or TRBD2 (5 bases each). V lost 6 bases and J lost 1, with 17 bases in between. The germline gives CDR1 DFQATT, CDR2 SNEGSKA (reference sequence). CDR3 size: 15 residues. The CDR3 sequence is CSAPNRGRGTDTQYF. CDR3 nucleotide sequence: TGCAGTGCCCCCAACCGGGGCCGGGGCACAGATACGCAGTATTTT.

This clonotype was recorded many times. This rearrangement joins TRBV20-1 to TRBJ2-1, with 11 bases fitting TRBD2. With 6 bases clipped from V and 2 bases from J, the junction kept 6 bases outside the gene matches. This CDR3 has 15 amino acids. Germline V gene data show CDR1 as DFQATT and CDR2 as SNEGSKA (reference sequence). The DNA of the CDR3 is TGCAGTGCAACCAGACTAGCGGGAACCTACAATGAGCAGTTCTTC. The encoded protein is CSATRLAGTYNEQFF.

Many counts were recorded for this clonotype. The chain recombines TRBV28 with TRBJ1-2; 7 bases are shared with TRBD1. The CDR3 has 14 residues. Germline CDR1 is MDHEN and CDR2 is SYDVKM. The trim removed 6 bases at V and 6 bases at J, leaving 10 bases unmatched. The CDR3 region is CASRTYRGTHGYTF. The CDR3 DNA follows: TGTGCCAGCAGAACCTACAGGGGAACCCATGGCTACACCTTC.

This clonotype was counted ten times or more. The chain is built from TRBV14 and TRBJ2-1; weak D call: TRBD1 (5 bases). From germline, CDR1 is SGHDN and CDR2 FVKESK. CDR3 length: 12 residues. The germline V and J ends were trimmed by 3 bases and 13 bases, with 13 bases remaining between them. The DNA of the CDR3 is TGTGCCAGCAGCCACGGACAAGTTCGTCAGTTCTTC. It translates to CASSHGQVRQFF. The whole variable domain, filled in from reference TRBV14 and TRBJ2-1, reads EAGVTQFPSHSVIEKGQTVTLRCDPISGHDNLYWYRRVMGKEIKFLLHFVKESKQDESGMPNNRFLAERTGGTYSTLKVQPAELEDSGVYFCASSHGQVRQFFGPGTRLTVL.

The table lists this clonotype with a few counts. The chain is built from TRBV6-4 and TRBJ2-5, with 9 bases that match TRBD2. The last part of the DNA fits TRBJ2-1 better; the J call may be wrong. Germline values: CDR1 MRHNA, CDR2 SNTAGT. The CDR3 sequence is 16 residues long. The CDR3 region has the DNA TGTGCCAGCAGTTACGTTGCTAGCGGGGCGTACAATGAGCAGTTCTTC. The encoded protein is CASSYVASGAYNEQFF.

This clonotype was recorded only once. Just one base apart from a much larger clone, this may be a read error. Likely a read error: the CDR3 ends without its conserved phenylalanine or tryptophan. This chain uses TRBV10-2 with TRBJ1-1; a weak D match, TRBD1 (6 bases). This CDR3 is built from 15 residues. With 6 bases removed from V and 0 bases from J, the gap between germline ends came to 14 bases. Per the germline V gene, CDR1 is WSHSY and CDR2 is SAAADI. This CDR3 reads CASSGGGHMNTEAFI. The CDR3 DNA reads TGCGCCAGCAGCGGAGGGGGACACATGAACACTGAAGCTTTCATT.

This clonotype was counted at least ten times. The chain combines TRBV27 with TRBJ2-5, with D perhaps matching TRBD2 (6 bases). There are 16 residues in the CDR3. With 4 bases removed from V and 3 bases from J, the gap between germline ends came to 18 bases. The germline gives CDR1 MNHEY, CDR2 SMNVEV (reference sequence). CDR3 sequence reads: CASSSPGLVGKETQYF. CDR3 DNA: TGTGCCAGCAGTTCCCCGGGACTGGTGGGAAAAGAGACCCAGTACTTC.